Detailed here is one T cell receptor (beta chain). This record belongs to a study of identical twins. TCRdb processed the 5' RACE reads anew with MiXCR; each CDR3 protein has one entry. Among around 550,000 distinct CDR3 sequences listed, over 12% were seen once. V lost 1 base, J lost 6 bases, and 12 bases lay in between. Germline CDR1 is MGHRA and CDR2 is YSYEKL. The CDR3 runs 15 residues. All of the donors were Caucasians in good health. The data also belong to a second study, concerning yellow fever vaccine responses in identical twins. As that study records: The authors reported partly convergent, partly personalized vaccine responses in identical twins.

The clonotype was recovered from a woman between 18 and 30 years old in good health. V is TRBV4-1 and J is TRBJ2-2; D is undetermined. Sequencing input: CD4+ T cells sorted from blood. CDR3 sequence reads: CASSQVLGKSGELFF. For the CDR3, the DNA is TGCGCCAGCAGCCAAGTCCTAGGGAAGTCCGGGGAGCTGTTTTTT.